This is a list of T cell receptor beta chains from one sample in a study of cytomegalovirus exposure and HLA in healthy donors. Assay used: immunoSEQ multiplex PCR; TCRdb lists only in-frame clones, some missing. The data hold approximately 270,000 clones, with roughly 80% observed a single time. Sequenced material: PBMCs. These TCRs come from a girl aged 2-10 years in good health and CMV-seronegative. Each CDR3 is given with its conserved first and last residue. The D gene is left open where the match is weak. Not every row has a clone size; where given, it reads once, few, many or a size class.

j_call | v_call | d_call | clone_size | cdr3_aa | cdr3_nt
TRBJ2-7 | TRBV5-1 | TRBD1 | . | CASSYGTGIDYEQYF | TGCGCCAGCAGCTACGGGACAGGGATTGACTACGAGCAGTACTTC
TRBJ2-3 | TRBV7-9 | TRBD1 | . | CASSLVEGAPRNTQYF | TGTGCCAGCAGCTTAGTAGAGGGGGCCCCCAGAAATACGCAGTATTTT
TRBJ2-3 | TRBV28 | TRBD1 | . | CASSSGTGPGTDTQYF | TGTGCCAGCAGTTCCGGGACAGGCCCCGGCACAGATACGCAGTATTTT
TRBJ2-2 | TRBV29-1 | . | few | CSVEYPNTGELFF | TGCAGCGTTGAATATCCGAACACCGGGGAGCTGTTTTTT
TRBJ2-1 | TRBV11-2 | TRBD1 | . | CASSLVNAGGFGNEQFF | TGTGCCAGCAGCTTAGTGAACGCAGGGGGTTTCGGCAATGAGCAGTTCTTC
TRBJ1-2 | TRBV6-5 | TRBD1 | . | CASRSGTGVDGYTF | TGTGCCAGCAGGTCCGGGACAGGAGTGGATGGCTACACCTTC
TRBJ2-1 | TRBV6-5 | TRBD2 | . | CASSPGREQFF | TGTGCCAGCAGTCCCGGGAGGGAGCAGTTCTTC
TRBJ2-7 | TRBV6-5 | TRBD2 | . | CASSYSRASGIYEQYF | TGTGCCAGCAGTTACTCTCGGGCTAGCGGGATCTACGAGCAGTACTTC
TRBJ1-1 | TRBV21-1 | . | once | CASSKYVRELNTEAFF | TGTGCCAGCAGCAAATATGTGAGGGAATTGAACACTGAAGCTTTCTTT
TRBJ1-4 | TRBV5-8 | TRBD1 | . | CASGDQDRGPFF | TGTGCCAGCGGCGACCAGGACAGGGGCCCTTTTTTT
TRBJ1-3 | TRBV18 | TRBD1 | . | CASSPLTGGSGNTIYF | TGTGCCAGCTCACCACTGACAGGGGGAAGTGGAAACACCATATATTTT
TRBJ2-5 | TRBV28 | . | . | CASSARFRQAETQYF | TGTGCCAGCAGCGCACGTTTCCGACAGGCAGAGACCCAGTACTTC
TRBJ1-5 | TRBV27 | . | . | CASSLPGIGQPQHF | TGTGCCAGCAGTTTACCAGGGATCGGGCAGCCCCAGCATTTT
TRBJ2-1 | TRBV4-2 | TRBD2 | . | CASSQGLAGEGNEQFF | TGTGCCAGCAGCCAAGGACTAGCGGGAGAAGGCAATGAGCAGTTCTTC
TRBJ2-7 | TRBV10-3 | . | . | CAIKSGRTYEQYF | TGTGCCATCAAGAGCGGGCGCACCTACGAGCAGTACTTC
TRBJ2-7 | TRBV30 | TRBD1 | . | CAWRTGQGYEQYF | TGTGCCTGGAGGACGGGACAGGGCTACGAGCAGTACTTC
TRBJ2-7 | TRBV21-1 | . | . | CASSRDRGREQYF | TGTGCCAGCAGCCGGGACAGGGGGCGCGAGCAGTACTTC
TRBJ1-6 | TRBV29-1 | TRBD1 | . | CSVQLQGGNSPLHF | TGCAGCGTGCAACTCCAGGGGGGTAATTCACCCCTCCACTTT
TRBJ1-1 | TRBV9 | TRBD1 | . | CASSVFGQGVTEAFF | TGTGCCAGCAGCGTTTTTGGGCAGGGGGTCACTGAAGCTTTCTTT
TRBJ2-7 | TRBV29-1 | TRBD1 | . | CSVTGTVYEQYF | TGCAGCGTTACCGGGACAGTTTACGAGCAGTACTTC
TRBJ1-1 | TRBV7-9 | . | . | CSSSSDLRGGNTEAFF | TGTTCCAGCAGCTCAGACCTTCGCGGGGGGAACACTGAAGCTTTCTTT
TRBJ1-1 | TRBV14 | . | . | CASSRRDSRSEAFF | TGTGCCAGCAGCCGACGGGACTCACGGAGTGAAGCTTTCTTT
TRBJ1-1 | TRBV28 | TRBD1 | . | CASSLQGFSTEAFF | TGTGCCAGCAGTCTACAGGGGTTTAGCACTGAAGCTTTCTTT
TRBJ2-7 | TRBV4-1 | TRBD1 | . | CASSQVGRDRVHEQYF | TGCGCCAGCAGCCAAGTTGGAAGGGACAGGGTCCACGAGCAGTACTTC
TRBJ1-4 | TRBV28 | . | . | CASKSRDKLFF | TGTGCCAGCAAGAGCAGGGATAAACTGTTTTTT
TRBJ1-2 | TRBV2 | TRBD1 | . | CASSGVVGQAYGYTF | TGTGCCAGCAGTGGGGTGGTAGGACAGGCCTATGGCTACACCTTC
TRBJ1-5 | TRBV28 | TRBD1 | . | CATVRDRSRQPQHF | TGTGCCACCGTCCGGGACAGGTCTCGGCAGCCCCAGCATTTT
TRBJ1-2 | TRBV28 | . | . | CASSLRVAYGYTF | TGTGCCAGCAGTTTGCGGGTCGCCTATGGCTACACCTTC
TRBJ1-5 | TRBV4-1 | . | few | CASSQAEGGGWYGNQPQHF | TGCGCCAGCAGCCAAGCTGAGGGTGGAGGGTGGTATGGCAATCAGCCCCAGCATTTT
TRBJ2-7 | TRBV30 | . | . | CAWSVTGFEQYF | TGTGCCTGGAGTGTAACAGGGTTCGAGCAGTACTTC
TRBJ1-2 | TRBV28 | TRBD1 | . | CASSSQKGQGINYGYTF | TGTGCCAGCAGTTCTCAGAAAGGACAGGGAATTAACTATGGCTACACCTTC
TRBJ2-7 | TRBV6-1 | TRBD1 | . | CASPRDRGYEQYF | TGTGCCTCCCCCCGGGACAGGGGTTACGAGCAGTACTTC
TRBJ2-7 | TRBV13 | . | once | CASSSTVEQYF | TGTGCCAGCAGCTCTACAGTCGAGCAGTACTTC
TRBJ2-1 | TRBV7-8 | . | . | CASSLGLFVSYNEQFF | TGTGCCAGCAGCTTGGGACTTTTTGTCTCCTACAATGAGCAGTTCTTC
TRBJ1-6 | TRBV6-5 | . | . | CASSYSRMRDSPLHF | TGTGCCAGCAGTTACTCGAGAATGAGGGATTCACCCCTCCACTTT